The 3 T cell receptor beta chains in this list originate from one sample, sequenced in a study of blood T cell repertoires in COVID-19. Produced via immunoSEQ multiplex PCR; TCRdb's table is partial and in-frame only. Here the sample spans around 65,000 clones, more than 75% being singletons. Material for sequencing was peripheral blood. Every receptor here comes from a human donor in a cohort sampled during active COVID-19.

The CDR3 DNA sequence: TGTGCCAGCAGCCAATTCAGAGATACGCAGTATTTT. Protein sequence: CASSQFRDTQYF. The genes are TRBV3-1 (or the pseudogene TRBV3-2) and TRBJ2-3; D unclear. The CDR3 is 12 residues long. Germline CDR1 and CDR2: LGHDT and YNNKEL (reference sequence). V shed 2 bases and J shed 5 bases, with 5 bases lying between them.

This chain uses TRBV11-2 with TRBJ1-1; tentatively, D is TRBD1 (6 bases). The length of the CDR3 is 14 residues. Trimming removed 3 bases from V and 1 base from J, with 9 bases in between. Germline CDR1 SGHAT, CDR2 FQNNGV. CDR3 in amino acids: CASSFGQQNTEAFF. Here the CDR3 DNA reads TGTGCCAGCAGCTTCGGACAGCAGAACACTGAAGCTTTCTTT.

This sequence joins TRBV6-2 or TRBV6-3 and TRBJ2-5; 8 positions agree with TRBD2. Germline assignment: CDR1 MNHEY and CDR2 SVGEGT. The V gene end was trimmed by 2 bases and the J gene end by 5 bases; junction bases not matched to a gene: 10. This CDR3 has 16 residues. CDR3 loop: CASSYGRSGSWETQYF. In nucleotides, the CDR3 is TGTGCCAGCAGTTACGGGAGAAGCGGGAGTTGGGAGACCCAGTACTTC.